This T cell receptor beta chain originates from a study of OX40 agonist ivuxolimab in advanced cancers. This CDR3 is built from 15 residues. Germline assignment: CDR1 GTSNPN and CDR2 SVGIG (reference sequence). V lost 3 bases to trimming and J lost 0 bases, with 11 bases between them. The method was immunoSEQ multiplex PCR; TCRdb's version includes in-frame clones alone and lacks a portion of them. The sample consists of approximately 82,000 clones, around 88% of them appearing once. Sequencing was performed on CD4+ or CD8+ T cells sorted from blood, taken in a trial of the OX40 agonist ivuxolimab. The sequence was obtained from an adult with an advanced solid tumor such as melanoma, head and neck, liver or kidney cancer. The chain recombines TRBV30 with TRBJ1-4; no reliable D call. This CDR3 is CAWRYGIATNEKLFF. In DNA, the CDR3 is TGTGCCTGGAGATACGGTATAGCAACTAATGAAAAACTGTTTTTT.